The 18 T cell receptor beta chains below come from one sample, sequenced in a study of CD8+ T cells in alopecia areata. cDNA reverse transcribed from extracted RNA served as the sequencing template. The protocol was immunoSEQ multiplex PCR, while the TCRdb copy is restricted to in-frame clones and leaves out a portion. The table includes about 98,000 clones, roughly 47% detected once. Sequenced: CD4+ T cells sorted from blood. The origin of the receptors is a human donor with alopecia areata.

The chain recombines TRBV5-1 with TRBJ2-3; 7 bases agree with TRBD2. This CDR3 has 18 residues. V lost 2 bases to trimming and J lost 8 bases; unmatched junction nucleotides: 20. In germline, CDR1 is SGHRS, CDR2 YFSETQ. CDR3 protein: CASSFTTQGRGPGGTQYF. CDR3 bases: TGCGCCAGCAGCTTCACCACCCAGGGACGGGGCCCGGGGGGTACGCAGTATTTT.

For this clone: The same CDR3 is also encoded by other DNA sequences in this sample. The gene calls are TRBV5-1 and TRBJ2-3, with 10 bases that match TRBD2. After removal of 3 bases from V and 2 bases from J, the junction contained 6 bases not matched to a gene. Germline CDR1 SGHRS, CDR2 YFSETQ. CDR3 size: 16 residues. CDR3 residues: CASSWGTSAVTDTQYF. CDR3 nucleotide sequence: TGCGCCAGCAGCTGGGGGACTAGCGCTGTCACAGATACGCAGTATTTT.

CDR3 in DNA: TGTGCCAGCAGTGAAATTAGCGGGAGGACAGATACGCAGTATTTT. Protein sequence: CASSEISGRTDTQYF. This chain links TRBV2 with TRBJ2-3, with 10 nucleotides matching TRBD2. V lost 2 bases to trimming and J lost 3 bases; unmatched junction nucleotides: 2. Germline CDR1 is SNHLY and CDR2 is FYNNEI. The CDR3 spans 15 residues.

J is TRBJ1-2 and V is TRBV30, with D tentatively TRBD1 (5 bases). The V and J ends lost 4 bases and 1 base respectively, with 7 bases between them. Germline V gene data show CDR1 as GTSNPN and CDR2 as SVGIG (reference sequence). CDR3 size: 12 residues. The DNA of the CDR3 is TGTGCCTGGACAGGGATTAACTATGGCTACACCTTC. It codes for CAWTGINYGYTF. The variable domain in full, with the rest retrieved from reference TRBV30 and TRBJ1-2, is SQTIHQWPATLVQPVGSPLSLECTVEGTSNPNLYWYRQAAGRGLQLLFYSVGIGQISSEVPQNLSASRPQDRQFILSSKKLLLSDSGFYLCAWTGINYGYTFGSGTRLTVV.

This clone came up a few times. V usage is TRBV5-6 and J usage is TRBJ1-1; D perhaps matches TRBD1 (5 bases). The V end was cut by 2 bases, the J end by 4 bases, with 9 bases between. CDR3 length: 13 amino acids. The germline CDR1 and CDR2 sequences are SGHDT and YYEEEE. CDR3: CASSFEGSTEAFF. In nucleotides, the CDR3 is TGTGCCAGCAGCTTCGAGGGGTCCACTGAAGCTTTCTTT. The full variable domain, in which reference TRBV5-6 and TRBJ1-1 provide the parts outside the CDR3, is DAGVTQSPTHLIKTRGQQVTLRCSPKSGHDTVSWYQQALGQGPQFIFQYYEEEERQRGNFPDRFSGHQFPNYSSELNVNALLLGDSALYLCASSFEGSTEAFFGQGTRLTVV.

This clone was observed a few times. The chain uses TRBV29-1 and TRBJ1-1; no firm D call. Trimming took 4 bases from V and 11 from J, leaving 20 bases between them. This CDR3 is built from 13 residues. CDR1 is SQVTM, CDR2 ANQGSEA, per germline. DNA of the CDR3: TGCAGCGTTGCCCCCCGGGCTCGGGTTGAGGCTTTCTTT. This encodes CSVAPRARVEAFF. The whole variable domain, remainder taken from reference TRBV29-1 and TRBJ1-1, is SAVISQKPSRDICQRGTSLTIQCQVDSQVTMMFWYRQQPGQSLTLIATANQGSEATYESGFVIDKFPISRPNLTFSTLTVSNMSPEDSSIYLCSVAPRARVEAFFGQGTRLTVV.

This sequence joins TRBV30 and TRBJ1-2; D is undetermined. The V end lost 2 bases, the J end lost 7 bases, and 8 bases lay between the germline ends. The germline V gene encodes CDR1 GTSNPN and CDR2 SVGIG (reference sequence). The CDR3 spans 11 residues. CDR3: CAWSRISGYTF. DNA for the CDR3: TGTGCCTGGAGTCGAATTTCTGGCTACACCTTC.

The genes are TRBV30 and TRBJ1-2, with D tentatively TRBD1 (5 bases). Trimming took off 3 bases at V and 4 bases at J, with 15 bases between the two ends. Germline-derived CDR1 and CDR2 are GTSNPN and SVGIG (reference sequence). The CDR3 is 14 residues long. The CDR3 DNA reads as TGTGCCTGGAGCGTCGGACATCTCCCCTATGGCTACACCTTC. Translation gives CAWSVGHLPYGYTF.

The V gene is TRBV25-1, the J gene TRBJ1-2; D call uncertain. Germline V gene sequence: CDR1 MGHDK, CDR2 SYGVNS. V lost 6 bases and J 8 bases, leaving 13 bases between the germline ends. CDR3 length equals 12 residues. In DNA, the CDR3 is TGTGCCAGCAGAACAACAGCTACCGGCTACACCTTC. This gives the protein CASRTTATGYTF.

V is TRBV29-1 and J is TRBJ1-1; D is undetermined. CDR3 length equals 14 residues. The V end lost 3 bases, the J end lost 0 bases, and 11 bases lay between the germline ends. Looked up from germline, CDR1 is SQVTM and CDR2 is ANQGSEA. The CDR3 protein is CSVDGGPMNTEAFF. As DNA, the CDR3 is TGCAGCGTTGATGGAGGACCAATGAACACTGAAGCTTTCTTT.

This clone was seen a few times. The chain couples TRBV29-1 to TRBJ2-7, with D perhaps TRBD1 or TRBD2 (5 bases each). V was cut by 7 bases and J by 0 bases, with 10 bases left in between. This CDR3 comprises 12 residues. Germline values: CDR1 SQVTM, CDR2 ANQGSEA. The CDR3 loop is CSARDGSYEQYF. Here the CDR3 DNA reads TGCAGCGCACGGGACGGCTCCTACGAGCAGTACTTC.

This chain connects TRBV30 to TRBJ2-5; TRBD1 matches 7 bases. The trim removed 0 bases at V and 4 bases at J, leaving 8 bases unmatched. The germline gives CDR1 GTSNPN, CDR2 SVGIG (reference sequence). The CDR3 length is 15 residues. The DNA for the CDR3 is TGTGCCTGGAGTGTAGGGGGCAGTTCGGGAGAGACCCAGTACTTC. Translation gives CAWSVGGSSGETQYF.

The chain uses TRBV20-1 and TRBJ2-5; D not resolved. V lost 1 base and J 13 bases, leaving 13 bases between the germline ends. The V gene's germline CDR1 is DFQATT and CDR2 SNEGSKA (reference sequence). The CDR3 runs 11 residues. The DNA of the CDR3 is TGCAGTGCTAGAGCAGACCTCCGCGTGTACTTC. It yields the protein CSARADLRVYF.

The chain joins TRBV9 to TRBJ2-7; 7 bases fit TRBD1. The CDR3 is 13 amino acids. Trimming at V came to 5 bases and at J to 7 bases, leaving 9 bases not matched to a gene. Germline V CDR1 and CDR2: SGDLS, YYNGEE. The CDR3 reads CASSRQGATEQYF. As DNA, the CDR3 is TGTGCCAGCAGTAGACAGGGCGCCACGGAGCAGTACTTC.

The chain couples TRBV2 to TRBJ1-2; 7 bases fit TRBD1. Germline trimming cut 6 bases from V and 0 bases from J; bases unmatched to any gene: 4. Germline V gene data show CDR1 as SNHLY and CDR2 as FYNNEI. The CDR3 extends over 14 amino acids. The CDR3 region is CASRGTEANYGYTF. The CDR3 DNA is TGTGCCAGCAGGGGGACAGAAGCTAACTATGGCTACACCTTC.

The DNA for the CDR3 is TGTGCCAGCAGCGCCCCCGGGACTAGCGGGCCAACCTACGAGCAGTACTTC. Protein: CASSAPGTSGPTYEQYF. This chain uses TRBV5-6 with TRBJ2-7; 12 bases match TRBD2. The CDR3 is 17 amino acids. V dropped 4 bases and J dropped 2; count of bases not matched to a gene: 10. CDR1 is SGHDT and CDR2 is YYEEEE in the germline V gene.

The genes are TRBV9 and TRBJ2-3; no definite D call. The germline gives CDR1 SGDLS, CDR2 YYNGEE. The CDR3 consists of 13 residues. V shed 1 base and J shed 5 bases, with 8 bases lying between them. CDR3 protein: CASSVSTGDTQYF. CDR3 nucleotide sequence: TGTGCCAGCAGCGTAAGTACGGGAGATACGCAGTATTTT.

This clone appeared a few times. The chain links TRBV28 to TRBJ2-4; D ambiguous. This CDR3 is built from 13 residues. V lost 3 bases, J lost 4 bases, and 7 bases lay in between. Germline V lookup: CDR1 MDHEN, CDR2 SYDVKM. The CDR3 nucleotides are TGTGCCAGCAGTTTTAGGAATAAAAACATTCAGTACTTC. Translating it yields CASSFRNKNIQYF.